Below, 27 T cell receptor beta chains from the same sample are listed, as sequenced in a study of blood T cell repertoires in COVID-19 (TCRdb year 2020). Library prep was done by the immunoSEQ multiplex PCR assay. Here the immuneACCESS table is served through TCRdb, limited to in-frame sequences with V and J called. Missing clones are a known gap in these copies; in checked studies unresolved V genes cover under half, and the rest lacks a known reason. The sample yields about 71,000 clones; 86% were counted once. Jointly, the top ten make up 1.5% to 2% of the sample. Sequencing was done on a sample of peripheral blood. The source is a young man with acute or convalescent COVID-19.

This chain connects TRBV7-9 to TRBJ2-1; D is possibly TRBD2 (5 bases). Germline V CDR1 and CDR2: SEHNR, FQNEAQ (reference sequence). CDR3 size: 19 residues. Trimming removed 4 bases from V and 1 base from J, with 23 bases in between. CDR3 DNA: TGTGCCAGCAGCTCTCGCCGAAGCATTCGGGGAATTTCCTACAATGAGCAGTTCTTC. Translating gives CASSSRRSIRGISYNEQFF.

The chain uses TRBV7-8 and TRBJ2-7; 7 bases align to TRBD2. Trimming took 2 bases from V and 6 from J; bases not matched to a gene: 7. The germline V gene has CDR1 SGHVS and CDR2 FQNEAQ. The CDR3 extends over 14 amino acids. CDR3 in amino acids: CASSLSAGAAEQYF. The CDR3 DNA is TGTGCCAGCAGCTTATCGGCGGGAGCGGCCGAGCAGTACTTC. Combining the CDR3 with reference TRBV7-8 and TRBJ2-7 gives the whole variable domain GAGVSQSPRYKVAKRGQDVALRCDPISGHVSLFWYQQALGQGPEFLTYFQNEAQLDKSGLPSDRFFAERPEGSVSTLKIQRTQQEDSAVYLCASSLSAGAAEQYFGPGTRLTVT.

Details on this clone: Other DNA sequences in this specimen translate into the identical CDR3. V gene TRBV14 combines with J gene TRBJ2-1; D is unresolved. The length of the CDR3 is 15 residues. Germline V lookup: CDR1 SGHDN, CDR2 FVKESK. V was trimmed by 1 base and J by 2 bases, leaving 9 bases between them. As DNA, the CDR3 is TGTGCCAGCAGCCAAGTCCGAGGTCCCTACAATGAGCAGTTCTTC. It is translated as CASSQVRGPYNEQFF.

The chain combines TRBV4-2 with TRBJ2-3; perhaps TRBD2 as D (6 bases). CDR3 length: 14 amino acids. Germline V CDR1 and CDR2: LGHNA, YNFKEQ. Between the trimmed V and J ends, which lost 1 base and 5 bases, there was a span of 10 bases. The CDR3 DNA reads as TGTGCCAGCAGCCAAGGACTAGATGGAGATACGCAGTATTTT. This codes for CASSQGLDGDTQYF.

The V call is TRBV18, the J call TRBJ1-5, with 11 bases that match TRBD1. With 5 bases clipped from V and 7 bases from J, the junction kept 7 bases outside the gene matches. CDR1 is KGHSH and CDR2 is LQKENI in the germline V gene. The CDR3 extends over 15 amino acids. For the CDR3, the DNA is TGTGCCAGCTCATCGGACAGGGGGCAGGGGCAGCCCCAGCATTTT. Amino acids: CASSSDRGQGQPQHF. The full variable domain, its missing parts supplied by reference TRBV18 and TRBJ1-5, is NAGVMQNPRHLVRRRGQEARLRCSPMKGHSHVYWYRQLPEEGLKFMVYLQKENIIDESGMPKERFSAEFPKEGPSILRIQQVVRGDSAAYFCASSSDRGQGQPQHFGDGTRLSIL.

The chain has TRBV5-3 and TRBJ1-5; D is undetermined. TRBV5-3 is reported as an ORF; its role is uncertain. The CDR3 is 18 amino acids. V lost 0 bases and J lost 0, with 16 bases in between. The CDR3 sequence is CARSLEGAGPNSNQPQHF. The DNA for the CDR3 is TGTGCCAGAAGCTTGGAAGGCGCGGGCCCGAATAGCAATCAGCCCCAGCATTTT.

This chain connects TRBV11-2 to TRBJ1-2; 9 nucleotides align to TRBD1. CDR3 length: 14 amino acids. V gave up 5 bases and J gave up 5 bases; unmatched junction bases: 6. Germline assignment: CDR1 SGHAT and CDR2 FQNNGV. CDR3 nucleotides: TGTGCCAGCAGCAAAGGGACAGGGATTTATGGCTACACCTTC. As protein: CASSKGTGIYGYTF. The full variable domain, completed using reference TRBV11-2 and TRBJ1-2, is EAGVAQSPRYKIIEKRQSVAFWCNPISGHATLYWYQQILGQGPKLLIQFQNNGVVDDSQLPKDRFSAERLKGVDSTLKIQPAKLEDSAVYLCASSKGTGIYGYTFGSGTRLTVV.

The rearrangement links TRBV18 to TRBJ1-1; D is uncertain. The CDR3 has 14 amino acids. The germline V gene has CDR1 KGHSH and CDR2 LQKENI. V shed 3 bases and J shed 5 bases, with 13 bases lying between them. Written as DNA, the CDR3 is TGTGCCAGCTCACCGACGCTAGGGAGAACTGAAGCTTTCTTT. This translates into CASSPTLGRTEAFF.

This chain joins TRBV6-5 and TRBJ1-2; D uncertain. The CDR3 has 15 residues. V lost 5 bases, J lost 0 bases, and 13 bases lay in between. Germline-derived CDR1 and CDR2 are MNHEY and SVGAGI. The CDR3 region is CASSTPRATNYGYTF. The CDR3 coding sequence is TGTGCCAGCAGTACCCCCCGAGCCACTAACTATGGCTACACCTTC.

This chain uses TRBV30 with TRBJ1-2, with 9 bases fitting TRBD1. Germline trimming cut 7 bases from V and 2 bases from J; bases unmatched to any gene: 2. The CDR3 loop spans 12 amino acids. Germline V gene sequence: CDR1 GTSNPN, CDR2 SVGIG (reference sequence). Written as DNA, the CDR3 is TGTGCCTCAGGGACAGGGAACTATGGCTACACCTTC. It specifies CASGTGNYGYTF.

This chain uses TRBV6-5 with TRBJ1-2, with 8 bases fitting TRBD1. In germline, CDR1 is MNHEY, CDR2 SVGAGI. CDR3 length equals 15 residues. With V trimmed by 5 bases and J by 2 bases, 7 bases remained unmatched. The CDR3 coding sequence is TGTGCCAGCAGTCGAGGGACAGGTAACAACTATGGCTACACCTTC. It yields the protein CASSRGTGNNYGYTF.

The chain is built from TRBV4-1 and TRBJ1-5; TRBD1 might be the D (6 bases). Per the germline V gene, CDR1 is MGHRA and CDR2 is YSYEKL. The V and J ends lost 0 bases and 5 bases respectively, with 11 bases between them. CDR3 length equals 15 residues. The DNA of the CDR3 is TGCGCCAGCAGCCAAGATGGGGCAGGGGATCAGCCCCAGCATTTT. It yields the protein CASSQDGAGDQPQHF.

This chain uses TRBV30 with TRBJ1-5, with a tentative D call TRBD1 (5 bases). The CDR3 is made up of 15 amino acids. CDR1 is GTSNPN and CDR2 is SVGIG in the germline V gene (reference sequence). The V end was cut by 0 bases, the J end by 7 bases, with 16 bases between. The CDR3 protein is CAWSVPGTVEQPQHF. The CDR3 DNA sequence: TGTGCCTGGAGTGTACCAGGGACTGTTGAACAGCCCCAGCATTTT.

The J gene is TRBJ2-4, the V gene TRBV6-2 or TRBV6-3; no reliable D call. Per germline, CDR1 MNHEY and CDR2 SVGEGT. This CDR3 spans 16 amino acids. The ends were cut back, 4 bases at V and 6 bases at J, with 19 bases in the middle. The CDR3 nucleotides read TGTGCCAGCAGTTCCATACAGTCCTATGGCAGAAACATTCAGTACTTC. Encoded protein: CASSSIQSYGRNIQYF.

The chain couples TRBV27 to TRBJ1-2; D unresolved. Between the trimmed V and J ends, which lost 8 bases and 4 bases, there was a span of 17 bases. This CDR3 comprises 14 residues. CDR1 and CDR2 from the germline V gene are MNHEY and SMNVEV (reference sequence). This CDR3 is CASRPGSFRYGYTF. DNA of the CDR3: TGTGCCAGCCGACCGGGATCCTTTCGCTATGGCTACACCTTC.

CDR3: CASSVGTGNQPQHF. The CDR3 nucleotides read TGTGCCAGCAGCGTGGGGACAGGCAATCAGCCCCAGCATTTT. This sequence joins TRBV9 and TRBJ1-5; the match to TRBD1 covers 7 bases. The CDR3 runs to 14 residues. Trimming cost V 2 bases and J 2 bases; bases outside gene matches: 1. Germline V gene data show CDR1 as SGDLS and CDR2 as YYNGEE.

This chain uses TRBV6-5 with TRBJ1-3; TRBD1 matches at 7 bases. The CDR3 has 15 residues. The trim removed 0 bases at V and 3 bases at J, leaving 2 bases unmatched. The germline CDR1 and CDR2 sequences are MNHEY and SVGAGI. CDR3 DNA: TGTGCCAGCAGTTACTCGAGGGACAGTGGAAACACCATATATTTT. Translated: CASSYSRDSGNTIYF.

Here the CDR3 DNA reads TGTGCCAGCTCACCCTCCCCGGGGGAACCCCAGCATTTT. This encodes CASSPSPGEPQHF. This chain links TRBV18 with TRBJ1-5; possibly TRBD1 for D (5 bases). The CDR3 runs 13 residues. Germline CDR1 KGHSH, CDR2 LQKENI. The germline V and J ends were trimmed by 3 bases and 10 bases, with 13 bases remaining between them.

The chain uses TRBV12-3 or TRBV12-4 and TRBJ2-7; TRBD1 might be the D (6 bases). V was shortened by 2 bases and J by 4 bases, with 9 bases between the two germline ends. This CDR3 has 13 amino acids. CDR3 sequence: CASSLRQGYEQYF. In DNA form, the CDR3 reads TGTGCCAGCAGTTTAAGGCAGGGGTACGAGCAGTACTTC.

The chain joins TRBV5-1 to TRBJ1-2; D gene unclear. Trimming removed 4 bases at V and 3 bases at J, with 13 bases between. CDR3 size: 14 residues. Germline CDR1 reads SGHRS; CDR2 reads YFSETQ. The CDR3 is CASSQSYRDYGYTF. DNA of the CDR3: TGCGCCAGCAGCCAAAGCTATCGGGACTATGGCTACACCTTC.

A note on this clone: This CDR3 is also generated by other DNA sequences in the sample. J is TRBJ2-1 and V is TRBV7-9; D might be TRBD2 (6 bases). This CDR3 has 16 amino acids. Germline CDR1 and CDR2: SEHNR and FQNEAQ (reference sequence). The ends were cut back, 0 bases at V and 0 bases at J, with 9 bases in the middle. The CDR3 coding sequence is TGTGCCAGCAGCTTAGCGGGAGGACGCTCCTACAATGAGCAGTTCTTC. Protein sequence: CASSLAGGRSYNEQFF.

This clone is a singleton in its sample. This chain links TRBV6-6 with TRBJ1-5, with D unclear. There are 13 residues in the CDR3. The germline V and J ends were trimmed by 4 bases and 6 bases, with 10 bases remaining between them. Germline V gene lookup returns CDR1 MNHNY and CDR2 SVGAGI (reference sequence). The CDR3 DNA sequence: TGTGCCAGCAGTTTTTGGGAGGTTCAGCCCCAGCATTTT. Translating gives CASSFWEVQPQHF.

The J gene is TRBJ1-5, the V gene TRBV19; 8 positions agree with TRBD1. The V gene end was trimmed by 5 bases and the J gene end by 6 bases; junction bases not matched to a gene: 12. Germline assignment: CDR1 LNHDA and CDR2 SQIVND (reference sequence). This CDR3 region has 16 residues. CDR3 sequence (DNA): TGTGCCAGTAGTGTTCAGACCGGGACAGGATTTCAGCCCCAGCATTTT. Protein: CASSVQTGTGFQPQHF.

The genes are TRBV5-8 and TRBJ2-5; D ambiguous. The CDR3 contains 14 residues. V shed 0 bases and J shed 3 bases, with 9 bases lying between them. Germline V lookup: CDR1 SGHTS, CDR2 YDEGEE. CDR3: CASSLAPLKETQYF. The CDR3 region has the DNA TGTGCCAGCAGCTTGGCCCCCCTAAAAGAGACCCAGTACTTC.

The chain has TRBV15 and TRBJ1-5; the D gene is possibly TRBD1 (6 bases). There are 15 residues in the CDR3. V lost 0 bases, J lost 5 bases, and 11 bases lay in between. CDR1 LNHNV and CDR2 YYDKDF come from the germline V gene (reference sequence). The CDR3 DNA reads as TGTGCCACCAGCAGAGACCGGACAGTATATCAGCCCCAGCATTTT. This encodes CATSRDRTVYQPQHF.

There are a few counts of this clone. The chain recombines TRBV5-1 with TRBJ1-6; D gene ambiguous. The CDR3 length is 17 residues. Trimming removed 1 base at V and 6 bases at J, with 17 bases between. Germline-derived CDR1 and CDR2 are SGHRS and YFSETQ. CDR3 in amino acids: CASSLYPAGVGNSPLHF. The DNA of the CDR3 is TGCGCCAGCAGCTTGTACCCGGCCGGAGTGGGTAATTCACCCCTCCACTTT.

The genes are TRBV7-9 and TRBJ1-2; no clear D gene. V dropped 1 base and J dropped 6 bases, with 12 bases sitting between them. The CDR3 covers 14 residues. CDR1 SEHNR and CDR2 FQNEAQ come from the germline V gene (reference sequence). Here the CDR3 reads CASSLVAEIDGYTF. Written as DNA, the CDR3 is TGTGCCAGCAGCTTAGTTGCGGAAATCGATGGCTACACCTTC.